This T cell receptor beta chain was observed in a study of blood T cell repertoires in COVID-19. On the study more broadly: Sources were T cells, B-cell-depleted T cells, or PBMCs; the material itself was cDNA or gDNA.

The CDR3 spans 16 residues. V was clipped by 2 bases and J by 4 bases; unmatched bases: 6. Germline V CDR1 and CDR2: SGHAT, FQNNGV. As originally analysed: Amplification with reference gene primers provided the estimates of nucleated cell counts. Data came from immunoSEQ multiplex PCR; TCRdb stores just in-frame clones and leaves some out. V, J and clone size are taken as reported in that table, and D and trimming were inferred from the DNA itself. The sample has about 310,000 clones, 87% seen once. The chain links TRBV11-2 to TRBJ2-3; 10 positions match TRBD2. The TCR comes from a man in his fifties or sixties with active or convalescent COVID-19. Sequencing input: peripheral blood. CDR3 amino acids: CASSLYLAGAADTQYF. CDR3 nucleotide sequence: TGTGCCAGCAGCTTATACCTAGCGGGAGCCGCAGATACGCAGTATTTT.